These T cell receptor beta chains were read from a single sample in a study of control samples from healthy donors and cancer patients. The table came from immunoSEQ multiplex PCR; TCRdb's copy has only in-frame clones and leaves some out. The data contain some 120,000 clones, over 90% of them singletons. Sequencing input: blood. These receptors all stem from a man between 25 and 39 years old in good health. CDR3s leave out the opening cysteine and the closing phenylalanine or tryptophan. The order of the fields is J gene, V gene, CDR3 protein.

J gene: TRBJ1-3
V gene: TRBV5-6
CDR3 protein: ATQGLLQPGNTIY

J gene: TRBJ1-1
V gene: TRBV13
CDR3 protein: ASSLEGQGLSEAF

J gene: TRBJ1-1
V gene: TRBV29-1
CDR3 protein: SVGVLTEAF

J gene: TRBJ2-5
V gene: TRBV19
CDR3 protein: ASRWEGQETQY

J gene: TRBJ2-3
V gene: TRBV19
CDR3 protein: ASSNGVSFTDTQY

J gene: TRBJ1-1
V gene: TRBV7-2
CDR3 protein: ASSLDSSNEAF

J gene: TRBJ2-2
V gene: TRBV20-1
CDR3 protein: SASGDTGELF

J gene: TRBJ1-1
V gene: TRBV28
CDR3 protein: ASSLPGLRTEAF

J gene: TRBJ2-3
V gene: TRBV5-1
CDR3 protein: ASSSGLAGPSDTQY

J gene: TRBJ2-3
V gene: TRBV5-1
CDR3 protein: ASSLKPPTDTQY

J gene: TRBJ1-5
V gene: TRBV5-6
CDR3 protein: ASSFWGQGAIQPQH

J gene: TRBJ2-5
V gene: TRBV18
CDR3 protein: ASSPQGGQETQY

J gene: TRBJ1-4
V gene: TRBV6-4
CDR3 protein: ASSLEPGQHEKLF

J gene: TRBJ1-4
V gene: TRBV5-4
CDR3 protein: ASSLGQGMEKLF

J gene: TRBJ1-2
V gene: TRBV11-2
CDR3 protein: ASSPHGQGGYT

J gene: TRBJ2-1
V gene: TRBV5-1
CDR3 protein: ASSSGQYSYNEQF

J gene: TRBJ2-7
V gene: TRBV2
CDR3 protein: ASSERDRSHEQY

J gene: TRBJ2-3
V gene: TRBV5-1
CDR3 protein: ASTFNRGTQY

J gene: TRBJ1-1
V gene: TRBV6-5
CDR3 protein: ASSYSSQGARAEAF

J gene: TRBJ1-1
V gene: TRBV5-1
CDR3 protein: ASSSDILEAF

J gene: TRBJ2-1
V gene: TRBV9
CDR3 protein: ASNAGRGYNEQF

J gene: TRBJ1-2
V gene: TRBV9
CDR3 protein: ASSVEQGYGYT

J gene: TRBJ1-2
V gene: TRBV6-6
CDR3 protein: ASSAVDNSDGYT

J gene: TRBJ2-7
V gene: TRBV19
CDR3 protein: ASSNGGAEQY

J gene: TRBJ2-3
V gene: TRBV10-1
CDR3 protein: ASSGDRDKDTQY

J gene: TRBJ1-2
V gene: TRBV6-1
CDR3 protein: ASSERDKGQTP

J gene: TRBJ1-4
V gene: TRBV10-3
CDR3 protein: AISSDRDNEKLF

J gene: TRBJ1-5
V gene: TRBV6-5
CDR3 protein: ASGYHRTGGQPQH

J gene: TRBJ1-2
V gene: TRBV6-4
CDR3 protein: ASSTTGTGGYGYT

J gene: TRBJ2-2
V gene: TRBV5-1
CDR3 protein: ASSLEGSNTGELF

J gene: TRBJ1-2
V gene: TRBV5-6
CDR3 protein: ASSFGNPGIYGYT

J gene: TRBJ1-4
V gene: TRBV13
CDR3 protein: ASSLRQLNEKLF

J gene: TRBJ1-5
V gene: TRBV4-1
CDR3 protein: ASSQEGGQPQH

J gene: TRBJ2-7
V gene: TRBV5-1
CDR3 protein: ASRQGATYEQY

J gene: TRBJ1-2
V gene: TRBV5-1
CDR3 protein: ASSLDSDYGYT

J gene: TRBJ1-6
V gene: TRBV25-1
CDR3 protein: ASSRGGENSPLH

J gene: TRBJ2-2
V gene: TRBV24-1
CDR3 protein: ATSALGASGELF

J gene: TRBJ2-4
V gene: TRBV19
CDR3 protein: ASSISKRRGQAKNIQY

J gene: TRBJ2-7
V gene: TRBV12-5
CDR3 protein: ASASGPYEQY

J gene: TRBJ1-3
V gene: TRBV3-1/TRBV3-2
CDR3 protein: ASSQEASLGSGNTIY

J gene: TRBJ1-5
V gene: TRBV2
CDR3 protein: ASSARWGGSNQPQH

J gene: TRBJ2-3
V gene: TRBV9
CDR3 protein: ASSGLSTDTQY

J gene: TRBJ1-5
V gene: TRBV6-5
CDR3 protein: ASIYGASNQPQH

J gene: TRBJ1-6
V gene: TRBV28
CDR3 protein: ASSPRAYNSPLH

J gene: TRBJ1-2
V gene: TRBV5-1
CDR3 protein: ASSPGQGADGYT

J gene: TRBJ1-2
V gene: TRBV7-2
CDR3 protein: ASSLGDRYGYT

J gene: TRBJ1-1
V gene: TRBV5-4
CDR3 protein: ASSPTENTEAF

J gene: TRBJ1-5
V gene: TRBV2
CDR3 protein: ASKLGQGQPQH

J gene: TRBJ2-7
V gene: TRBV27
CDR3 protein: ASSLSWGPYEQY

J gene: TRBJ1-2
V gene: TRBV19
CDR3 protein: ASSIGQAARGYT

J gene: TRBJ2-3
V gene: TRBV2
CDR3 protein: AIYRDSTDTQY

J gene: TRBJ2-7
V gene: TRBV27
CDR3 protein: ASRDTRSSYEQY

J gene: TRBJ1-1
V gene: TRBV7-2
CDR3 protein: ASSQGRYTEAF

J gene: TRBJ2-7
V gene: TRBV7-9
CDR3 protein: ASSLETDEQY

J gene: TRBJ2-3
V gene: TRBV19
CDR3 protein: ASSMVDLPTDTQY

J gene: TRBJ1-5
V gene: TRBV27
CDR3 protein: ASSLTNQPQH

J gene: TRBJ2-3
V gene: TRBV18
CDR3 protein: ASSSRGGYTDTQY

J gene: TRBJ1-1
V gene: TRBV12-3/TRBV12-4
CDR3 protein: ASSWGAEAF

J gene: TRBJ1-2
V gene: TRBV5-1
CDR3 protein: ASKRGDSESNYGYT

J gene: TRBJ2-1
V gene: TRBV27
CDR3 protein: ASSLWSGGHNEQF